Following are 9 T cell receptor beta chains from one sample sequenced in a study of blood T cell repertoires in COVID-19. Assay: immunoSEQ multiplex PCR; the TCRdb copy retains only in-frame clones and omits some. This sample has more than 250,000 clones, with 87% found just once. Sequencing was carried out using peripheral blood. All receptors derive from a man aged 50 to 60 with active or convalescent COVID-19.

This chain connects TRBV28 to TRBJ1-5, with 7 bases matching TRBD1. CDR1 is MDHEN and CDR2 is SYDVKM in the germline V gene. This CDR3 is 14 amino acids long. J was trimmed by 5 bases and V by 5 bases; bases with no gene match: 6. As DNA, the CDR3 is TGTGCCAGCAGTCTAGCACAGGGGTATCAGCCCCAGCATTTT. It codes for CASSLAQGYQPQHF.

The chain recombines TRBV11-2 with TRBJ2-2, with D perhaps matching TRBD1 (5 bases). The CDR3 contains 14 residues. V shed 3 bases and J shed 7 bases, with 12 bases lying between them. CDR1 is SGHAT and CDR2 is FQNNGV in the germline V gene. CDR3 DNA sequence: TGTGCCAGCAGCTTCGCAGGGTTTCTCGGGGAGCTGTTTTTT. As protein: CASSFAGFLGELFF.

The chain has TRBV28 and TRBJ1-6; D remains ambiguous. The V end lost 9 bases, the J end lost 7 bases, and 13 bases lay between the germline ends. This CDR3 region has 13 residues. Germline CDR1 and CDR2: MDHEN and SYDVKM. DNA for the CDR3: TGTGCCAGTGTCGCCCAGTCGAATTCACCCCTCCACTTT. It encodes CASVAQSNSPLHF.

The chain carries TRBV7-9 and TRBJ2-3, with 7 nucleotides matching TRBD2. V was pared by 4 bases and J by 3 bases, with 7 bases of the junction left unmatched. The CDR3 spans 15 residues. CDR1 is SEHNR, CDR2 FQNEAQ, per germline (reference sequence). Here the CDR3 reads CASSSAGDYTDTQYF. DNA for the CDR3: TGTGCCAGCAGCTCCGCTGGGGACTATACAGATACGCAGTATTTT.

J is TRBJ2-2 and V is TRBV7-2, with D tentatively TRBD1 (5 bases). V lost 6 bases and J 3 bases, leaving 20 bases between the germline ends. Per the germline V gene, CDR1 is SGHTA and CDR2 is FQGNSA. The CDR3 contains 17 residues. The CDR3: CASSSRGGWWDTGELFF. DNA of the CDR3: TGTGCCAGCAGTTCAAGGGGCGGCTGGTGGGACACCGGGGAGCTGTTTTTT.

The chain is built from TRBV7-8 and TRBJ1-5, with 8 bases matching TRBD1. The junction had 10 bases not matched to a gene; V was cut back by 2 bases and J by 7 bases. CDR1 and CDR2 from the germline V gene are SGHVS and FQNEAQ. This CDR3 contains 16 residues. The chain's CDR3 is CASSLRVTGVQQPQHF. CDR3 coding DNA: TGTGCCAGCAGCTTAAGGGTGACAGGGGTACAACAGCCCCAGCATTTT.

This chain joins TRBV25-1 and TRBJ1-3, with 10 positions matching TRBD1. The CDR3 is made up of 16 amino acids. The germline CDR1 and CDR2 sequences are MGHDK and SYGVNS. Trimming removed 9 bases from V and 2 bases from J; junction bases left unmatched: 10. For the CDR3, the DNA is TGTGCCAGTGGAGAACCCGGGACAGGGGCTGGAAACACCATATATTTT. Translated, it gives CASGEPGTGAGNTIYF.

This chain joins TRBV28 and TRBJ1-2, with TRBD1 matching 9 bases. This CDR3 has 15 residues. V shed 5 bases and J 6 bases; nucleotides not matched to a gene: 10. The germline CDR1 and CDR2 sequences are MDHEN and SYDVKM. The chain's CDR3 is CASSTAGTGRDGYTF. CDR3 bases: TGTGCCAGCAGTACTGCCGGGACAGGGCGGGATGGCTACACCTTC.

The chain is built from TRBV4-2 and TRBJ1-1; 7 positions agree with TRBD1. V shed 3 bases and J 4 bases; nucleotides not matched to a gene: 5. CDR3 length equals 14 residues. CDR1 and CDR2 from the germline V gene are LGHNA and YNFKEQ. The CDR3 sequence is CASSQRQGSTEAFF. The CDR3 DNA reads TGTGCCAGCAGCCAGAGACAGGGCTCCACTGAAGCTTTCTTT.